This is a list of T cell receptor beta chains from one sample in a study of blood T cell repertoires in COVID-19. Sequenced by immunoSEQ multiplex PCR; TCRdb stores in-frame clones only, minus some. This sample has about 280,000 clones, with about 87% found just once. The specimen sequenced was PBMCs or T cells enriched from blood (not recorded which). The receptors derive from a young woman with acute COVID-19. The CDR3 runs from the conserved cysteine through the conserved F or W. A D gene is named only where the DNA matches it firmly. Clone sizes are given selectively: once, few, many, or a class where the clone is expanded.

D gene	CDR3 length	clone size	J gene	V gene	CDR3 protein	CDR3 DNA
.	14	once	TRBJ2-2	TRBV9	CASSPRGGIGELFF	TGTGCCAGCAGCCCCCGGGGTGGCATCGGGGAGCTGTTTTTT
.	13	.	TRBJ2-7	TRBV11-2	CASSEDSTYEQYF	TGTGCCAGCAGCGAGGACAGCACCTACGAGCAGTACTTC
TRBD2	14	.	TRBJ2-1	TRBV2	CASRREGSYNEQFF	TGTGCCAGTAGGCGGGAGGGCAGCTACAATGAGCAGTTCTTC
TRBD2	15	.	TRBJ2-1	TRBV28	CASSFWSGGPGEQFF	TGTGCCAGCAGTTTCTGGTCGGGAGGGCCGGGTGAGCAGTTCTTC
.	15	.	TRBJ2-7	TRBV11-2	CASSGGVASSYEQYF	TGTGCCAGCAGCGGCGGGGTGGCCAGCTCCTACGAGCAGTACTTC
TRBD2	15	.	TRBJ2-3	TRBV7-2	CASSGSGSRRDTQYF	TGTGCCAGCAGCGGTAGCGGGAGTCGGCGAGATACGCAGTATTTT
.	17	.	TRBJ1-4	TRBV4-3	CASSQNLDSATNEKLFF	TGCGCCAGCAGCCAGAACCTCGACAGTGCAACTAATGAAAAACTGTTTTTT
.	15	.	TRBJ1-5	TRBV7-9	CASSFDSVSNQPQHF	TGTGCCAGCAGCTTCGACAGTGTTAGCAATCAGCCCCAGCATTTT
TRBD1	15	once	TRBJ2-2	TRBV4-3	CASSQVQGVGGELFF	TGCGCCAGCAGCCAAGTACAGGGGGTGGGCGGGGAGCTGTTTTTT
TRBD1	14	.	TRBJ1-4	TRBV5-6	CASSWQGDSEKLFF	TGTGCCAGCAGCTGGCAGGGGGACAGCGAAAAACTGTTTTTT
.	14	.	TRBJ1-1	TRBV19	CASSQAWGRTEAFF	TGTGCCAGTAGCCAGGCCTGGGGCCGGACTGAAGCTTTCTTT
TRBD2	18	.	TRBJ2-1	TRBV11-2	CASSLDGWGTRTYNEQFF	TGTGCCAGCAGCTTAGATGGTTGGGGGACTAGGACCTACAATGAGCAGTTCTTC
.	15	.	TRBJ2-1	TRBV7-2	CASSLGLEPYNEQFF	TGTGCCAGCAGCTTAGGATTAGAGCCCTACAATGAGCAGTTCTTC
.	14	.	TRBJ2-2	TRBV7-6	CASRRQDYTGELFF	TGTGCCAGCAGGAGACAGGACTACACCGGGGAGCTGTTTTTT
.	14	.	TRBJ1-2	TRBV10-1	CASIYRAANYGYTF	TGCGCCAGCATATACAGGGCCGCTAACTATGGCTACACCTTC
.	13	.	TRBJ1-2	TRBV7-9	CASSPERADGYTF	TGTGCCAGCAGTCCTGAGCGAGCCGACGGCTACACCTTC
TRBD1	12	.	TRBJ2-7	TRBV6-5	CASRPTGGEQYF	TGTGCCAGCAGACCTACAGGGGGCGAGCAGTACTTC
TRBD1	13	once	TRBJ2-7	TRBV29-1	CSAGDSSRDEQYF	TGCAGCGCAGGGGACAGCTCGCGGGACGAGCAGTACTTC
.	15	.	TRBJ2-7	TRBV24-1	CATSDPDTNSYEQYF	TGTGCCACCAGTGACCCCGACACCAACTCCTACGAGCAGTACTTC
TRBD2	15	.	TRBJ2-7	TRBV11-2	CASSLEASGSYEQYF	TGTGCCAGCAGCTTAGAAGCTAGCGGTTCCTACGAGCAGTACTTC
TRBD1	15	.	TRBJ2-5	TRBV13	CASSWGQGARETQYF	TGTGCCAGCAGCTGGGGACAGGGGGCGAGGGAGACCCAGTACTTC
TRBD1	12	.	TRBJ2-7	TRBV11-2	CASSLGQGEQYF	TGTGCCAGCAGCCTCGGACAGGGCGAGCAGTACTTC
TRBD1	17	.	TRBJ1-5	TRBV19	CASSTLFMTGTNQPQHF	TGTGCCAGTAGTACCCTTTTTATGACAGGGACGAATCAGCCCCAGCATTTT
.	16	.	TRBJ2-2	TRBV2	CASSVWELVNTGELFF	TGTGCCAGCAGTGTATGGGAGCTGGTGAACACCGGGGAGCTGTTTTTT
.	15	.	TRBJ2-1	TRBV11-1	CASSLEPTSYNEQFF	TGTGCCAGCAGCTTAGAACCTACCTCCTACAATGAGCAGTTCTTC
TRBD1	13	.	TRBJ1-5	TRBV19	CASGDSSNQPQHF	TGTGCCAGTGGGGACAGCTCCAATCAGCCCCAGCATTTT
.	14	.	TRBJ1-6	TRBV6-5	CASSYAVYNSPLHF	TGTGCCAGCAGTTACGCAGTCTATAATTCACCCCTCCACTTT
TRBD1	15	few	TRBJ1-6	TRBV6-5	CASSYRGGGNSPLHF	TGTGCCAGCAGCTACAGGGGCGGGGGTAATTCACCCCTCCACTTT
.	14	.	TRBJ2-7	TRBV6-1	CASSEGHPRNEQYF	TGTGCCAGCAGTGAAGGACACCCTCGGAACGAGCAGTACTTC
.	14	.	TRBJ2-3	TRBV19	CASSIGLRTDTQYF	TGTGCCAGTAGTATAGGGCTCCGCACAGATACGCAGTATTTT
TRBD1	15	.	TRBJ1-6	TRBV5-5	CASSLWTGYNSPLHF	TGTGCCAGCAGCTTATGGACAGGGTATAATTCACCCCTCCACTTT
TRBD1	13	.	TRBJ1-5	TRBV12-3/TRBV12-4	CASNQGAGQPQHF	TGTGCCAGCAACCAGGGGGCTGGTCAGCCCCAGCATTTT
TRBD2	15	.	TRBJ2-3	TRBV6-5	CASSYSGGITDTQYF	TGTGCCAGCAGTTACTCGGGGGGGATCACAGATACGCAGTATTTT
TRBD2	14	.	TRBJ2-1	TRBV29-1	CSVEGTSGSNEQFF	TGCAGCGTTGAAGGGACTAGCGGGAGTAATGAGCAGTTCTTC
.	12	.	TRBJ2-7	TRBV15	CATSRGTYEQYF	TGTGCCACCAGCAGAGGCACTTACGAGCAGTACTTC
.	14	.	TRBJ1-4	TRBV27	CASSGQGSWEKLFF	TGTGCCAGCAGCGGGCAGGGCTCTTGGGAAAAACTGTTTTTT
.	18	.	TRBJ2-1	TRBV6-2/TRBV6-3	CASSYLTGYGSSYNEQFF	TGTGCCAGCAGTTACTTAACTGGGTACGGGAGCTCCTACAATGAGCAGTTCTTC
TRBD2	17	.	TRBJ2-1	TRBV29-1	CSVEESPGLAGGEEQFF	TGCAGCGTTGAAGAGAGCCCGGGACTAGCGGGAGGAGAGGAGCAGTTCTTC
TRBD2	16	.	TRBJ2-3	TRBV6-6	CASSYGLAGDTDTQYF	TGTGCCAGCAGTTACGGGCTAGCGGGAGATACAGATACGCAGTATTTT
TRBD1	14	.	TRBJ1-5	TRBV28	CASRGTGVNQPQHF	TGTGCCAGCAGAGGGACAGGAGTCAATCAGCCCCAGCATTTT
.	13	.	TRBJ2-2	TRBV10-3	CAISDSSAGELFF	TGTGCCATCAGTGACTCGTCGGCCGGGGAGCTGTTTTTT
TRBD1	14	once	TRBJ1-2	TRBV6-5	CASRADRGLDGYTF	TGTGCCAGCAGGGCTGACAGGGGGCTCGATGGCTACACCTTC
.	13	.	TRBJ1-1	TRBV12-5	CASGTGRGTEAFF	TGTGCTAGTGGAACAGGGCGAGGGACTGAAGCTTTCTTT
TRBD1	18	.	TRBJ1-5	TRBV28	CASSFFDSGGYSNQPQHF	TGTGCCAGCAGTTTTTTCGATTCAGGGGGATATAGCAATCAGCCCCAGCATTTT
TRBD1	18	.	TRBJ2-3	TRBV7-8	CASSSNDAGTGVRDTQYF	TGTGCCAGCAGCTCCAATGACGCCGGGACAGGGGTCCGGGATACGCAGTATTTT
TRBD1	18	once	TRBJ2-6	TRBV7-2	CASSQRGQEISGANVLTF	TGTGCCAGCAGCCAACGGGGACAGGAAATCTCTGGGGCCAACGTCCTGACTTTC
.	17	.	TRBJ2-2	TRBV11-2	CASSSAPASVKTGELFF	TGTGCCAGCAGCTCAGCCCCCGCTAGCGTAAAAACCGGGGAGCTGTTTTTT
TRBD1	16	.	TRBJ2-7	TRBV9	CASSVAGQGGPYEQYF	TGTGCCAGCAGCGTAGCGGGACAGGGAGGGCCCTACGAGCAGTACTTC
TRBD2	15	.	TRBJ2-3	TRBV7-6	CASSFRLAGEDTQYF	TGTGCCAGCAGCTTTAGGCTAGCGGGAGAGGATACGCAGTATTTT
.	17	.	TRBJ1-5	TRBV15	CATSRDPDSTSNQPQHF	TGTGCCACCAGCAGAGATCCGGACAGCACGAGCAATCAGCCCCAGCATTTT
TRBD2	17	.	TRBJ2-1	TRBV5-1	CASSLRGGDSYSNEQFF	TGCGCCAGCAGCTTACGTGGGGGGGATTCCTACTCCAATGAGCAGTTCTTC
.	14	.	TRBJ2-7	TRBV13	CASSLGGGVDEQYF	TGTGCCAGCAGCTTGGGAGGGGGGGTGGACGAGCAGTACTTC
TRBD2	17	once	TRBJ2-2	TRBV4-1	CASSHDSGGPDPGELFF	TGCGCCAGCAGCCATGATAGCGGGGGGCCCGATCCGGGGGAGCTGTTTTTT